This is a list of T cell receptor beta chains from one sample in a study of T-cell reconstitution after alpha-beta-depleted transplantation in children. TCRdb re-called the PCR reads through MiXCR, storing one row per CDR3 protein. The repertoire holds over 300,000 distinct CDR3 sequences, with about 9.4% as singletons. The sample here was PBMCs from the stem cell graft donor, taken from the stem cell graft. The receptors were sampled from a human donor who donated a stem cell graft to a child with acute lymphoblastic leukemia. Both conserved end residues are part of each CDR3. A D gene is named only where the DNA matches it firmly. Rows may omit the clone size; those that give it use once, few, many or a size class.

TRBJ2-5	TRBV7-2	NA	NA	TGTGCCAGCAGCTTCGGGAAGCCCCTCCAGGGAGAGACCCAGTACTTC	CASSFGKPLQGETQYF
TRBJ2-6	TRBV5-1	NA	NA	TGCGCCAGCAGCCCCGGTGAACGATCTGGGGCCAACGTCCTGACTTTC	CASSPGERSGANVLTF
TRBJ2-1	TRBV4-1	NA	NA	TGCGCCAGCAGCCAGGGGGTCAGCAGATACAATGAGCAGTTCTTC	CASSQGVSRYNEQFF
TRBJ2-5	TRBV7-2	NA	NA	TGTGCCAGCAGCCCGATGGGCGGCACCCAAGAGACCCAGTACTTC	CASSPMGGTQETQYF
TRBJ1-5	TRBV12-3/TRBV12-4	NA	NA	TGTGCCAGCAGTTTTCGGAGGGAGGGATGGAACAATCAGCCCCAGCATTTT	CASSFRREGWNNQPQHF
TRBJ2-1	TRBV5-1	NA	TRBD2	TGCGCCAGCAGCTATAGCGGGAGCACCGCTGGCAATGAGCAGTTCTTC	CASSYSGSTAGNEQFF
TRBJ2-3	TRBV27	NA	TRBD2	TGTGCCAGCAGTTTCCTGGGGGGGGGACCAGATACGCAGTATTTT	CASSFLGGGPDTQYF
TRBJ2-1	TRBV5-6	many	NA	TGTGCCAGCAGCTTGGAATGGGGCGGGGAGCAGTTCTTC	CASSLEWGGEQFF
TRBJ2-7	TRBV11-2	few	TRBD2	TGTGCCAGCAGTCGCGGACTAGCGGGACAGTACTTC	CASSRGLAGQYF
TRBJ2-1	TRBV7-6	few	TRBD2	TGTGCCAGCAGCCTCGGGACTAGGCTCCTAAATGAGCAGTTCTTC	CASSLGTRLLNEQFF
TRBJ2-7	TRBV20-1	few	NA	TGCAGTGCTAGGGGGGCACAGGGAAGCGGCGAGCAGTACTTC	CSARGAQGSGEQYF
TRBJ2-5	TRBV15	NA	NA	TGTGCCACCAGCAGACTCGCCGGGACCCAAGAGACCCAGTACTTC	CATSRLAGTQETQYF
TRBJ2-7	TRBV25-1	NA	TRBD2	TGTGCCAGCAGTCCTAGCGGGAGGGTCCACGAGCAGTACTTC	CASSPSGRVHEQYF
TRBJ2-7	TRBV11-2	NA	TRBD2	TGTGCCAGCAGCCCTACCGGGACTACAAAAGCCTACGAGCAGTACTTC	CASSPTGTTKAYEQYF
TRBJ2-1	TRBV12-3/TRBV12-4	few	NA	TGTGCCAGCAGTCTACCGTTGACATCAAACAATGAGCAGTTCTTC	CASSLPLTSNNEQFF
TRBJ2-5	TRBV4-1	few	TRBD2	TGCGCCAGCTCCGGGGGAGTAAGCGGGAGAGAGACCCAGTACTTC	CASSGGVSGRETQYF
TRBJ1-5	TRBV15	many	NA	TGTGCCACCAGCAGAGTGGGAGGGTACCAGCCCCAGCATTTT	CATSRVGGYQPQHF
TRBJ1-2	TRBV7-9	few	NA	TGTGCCAGCAGCTTAGATGGGGGAGATGGCTACACCTTC	CASSLDGGDGYTF
TRBJ2-4	TRBV4-1	few	TRBD1	TGCGCCAGCAGCCAAGGGTCCGGGACAGGGGGCGAGGTGGACATTCAGTACTTC	CASSQGSGTGGEVDIQYF
TRBJ1-1	TRBV5-1	many	NA	TGTGCCAGCAGCTTAGGGGCGGGGAACACTGAAGCTTTCTTT	CASSLGAGNTEAFF
TRBJ1-2	TRBV4-1	many	NA	TGCGCCAGCAGCCCACAGGAGAACTATGGCTACACCTTC	CASSPQENYGYTF
TRBJ2-1	TRBV5-1	few	NA	TGCGCCAGCAGCTTACTCCGTACTGGTACCGATGAGCAGTTCTTC	CASSLLRTGTDEQFF
TRBJ2-3	TRBV12-3/TRBV12-4	few	TRBD2	TGTGCCAGCAGTTTAAGCGGGATAAGCACAGATACGCAGTATTTT	CASSLSGISTDTQYF
TRBJ2-3	TRBV6-1	many	NA	TGTGCCAGCTCCCGAGGGGGGGGCTGGACAGATACGCAGTATTTT	CASSRGGGWTDTQYF
TRBJ2-5	TRBV5-1	NA	NA	TGCGCCAGCAGCATGGAGACTAGGGGCAGGGCGCCCCAGTACTTC	CASSMETRGRAPQYF
TRBJ1-5	TRBV9	NA	NA	TGTGCCAGCAGCGTAGGATGGGACAGCAATCAGCCCCAGCATTTT	CASSVGWDSNQPQHF
TRBJ2-3	TRBV28	many	TRBD2	TGTGCCAGCAGGCCAGGGACTAGCGCGCAGTATTTT	CASRPGTSAQYF
TRBJ2-7	TRBV5-1	few	TRBD2	TGCGCCAGCAGCCTGTTCGCGGGAGAGGGGCTAACCTACGAGCAGTACTTC	CASSLFAGEGLTYEQYF
TRBJ1-3	TRBV28	few	TRBD1	TGTGCCAGCAGCTATCCCCGGACAGGCTCCTTCTCTGGAAACACCATATATTTT	CASSYPRTGSFSGNTIYF
TRBJ2-5	TRBV28	few	TRBD1	TGTGCCAGCAGTTTACGGACAGGGGGCTCTATGGAGACCCAGTACTTC	CASSLRTGGSMETQYF
TRBJ1-5	TRBV20-1	many	TRBD1	TGCAGTGCTTTACAGGGGGCTAACCAGCCCCAGCATTTT	CSALQGANQPQHF
TRBJ2-5	TRBV20-1	many	NA	TGCAGTGCTAGTCCCGGGAACGCTGGGAACCAAGAGACCCAGTACTTC	CSASPGNAGNQETQYF
TRBJ2-2	TRBV4-2	NA	TRBD2	TGTGCCAGCAGCCAAGATCAAAGGCTACTAGCGGGAGGGCCGGAAGGGGAGCTGTTTTTT	CASSQDQRLLAGGPEGELFF
TRBJ1-6	TRBV7-2	NA	NA	TGTGCCAGCAGCCTAAGTCATTCACCCCTCCACTTT	CASSLSHSPLHF
TRBJ2-4	TRBV12-3/TRBV12-4	NA	TRBD1	TGTGCCAGCAGGTCGGGACAGGGAGGCAAAAACATTCAGTACTTC	CASRSGQGGKNIQYF
TRBJ2-1	TRBV6-5	many	TRBD1	TGTGCCAGCACCCTACTCGGACAGGGGGCGTATGACAATGAGCAGTTCTTC	CASTLLGQGAYDNEQFF
TRBJ1-5	TRBV20-1	NA	TRBD1	TGCAGTGCTCGGACAGGGGCTAGCAATCAGCCCCAGCATTTT	CSARTGASNQPQHF
TRBJ1-1	TRBV7-9	many	NA	TGTGCCAGCACCCGAAGAGTGGGTACGGGGGACACTGAAGCTTTCTTT	CASTRRVGTGDTEAFF
TRBJ2-1	TRBV9	few	NA	TGTGCCAGCAGCGTAGACCCCGCATCCAATGAGCAGTTCTTC	CASSVDPASNEQFF
TRBJ2-4	TRBV28	NA	TRBD2	TGTGCCAGCAGTCTTAGCGGGAGCACGGCCAAAAACATTCAGTACTTC	CASSLSGSTAKNIQYF
TRBJ2-7	TRBV20-1	few	NA	TGCAGTGCTGCTACCGGTCTTCGGGCCGAGCAGTACTTC	CSAATGLRAEQYF
TRBJ2-1	TRBV11-2	NA	TRBD2	TGTGCCAGCAGCTTGAATCCCTACCGAGGCGGGAGGGGGAATGAGCAGTTCTTC	CASSLNPYRGGRGNEQFF
TRBJ2-7	TRBV7-9	NA	TRBD1	TGTGCCAGCAGCCCGAGGGCCGGGCGACAGGGGGGCCTCGAGCAGTACTTC	CASSPRAGRQGGLEQYF
TRBJ1-4	TRBV7-8	NA	NA	TGTGCCAGCAGCTTGGGGACCATTAATGAAAAACTGTTTTTT	CASSLGTINEKLFF
TRBJ2-1	TRBV24-1	few	NA	TGTGCCACCAGTGATTTGCGGCGGGCCCCCGACAATGAGCAGTTCTTC	CATSDLRRAPDNEQFF
TRBJ2-1	TRBV7-9	NA	NA	TGTGCCAGCAGCTCCCATCATGCCCCCGTCGAAGAGCAGTTCTTC	CASSSHHAPVEEQFF
TRBJ2-1	TRBV20-1	few	TRBD2	TGCAGTGCTAGAGTCTCAGCGGGAGTAAGCAATGAGCAGTTCTTC	CSARVSAGVSNEQFF
TRBJ1-1	TRBV5-1	NA	TRBD1	TGCGCCAGCAGCTTCGGACGGACAGGGGGCCGAACTAACACTGAAGCTTTCTTT	CASSFGRTGGRTNTEAFF
TRBJ2-3	TRBV7-9	few	NA	TGTGCCAGCAGCCAGCCAAACACAGGAACAGATACGCAGTATTTT	CASSQPNTGTDTQYF
TRBJ2-5	TRBV3-1	many	TRBD2	TGTGCCAGCAGCCCGGGACTAGCGGGTTTCCAAGAGACCCAGTACTTC	CASSPGLAGFQETQYF
TRBJ2-7	TRBV30	NA	NA	TGTGCCTGGAACGAGGGCGTACTGCAGTACTTC	CAWNEGVLQYF
TRBJ2-4	TRBV7-2	NA	NA	TGTGCCAGCACCCAAATGCCAGGGAGAAACATTCAGTACTTC	CASTQMPGRNIQYF
TRBJ2-7	TRBV11-2	few	NA	TGTGCCAGCAGCTCCTACCCTGTCGGTTCCTCCTACGAGCAGTACTTC	CASSSYPVGSSYEQYF
TRBJ2-5	TRBV10-3	few	TRBD2	TGTGCCATCAGCCCTAGCGGGAGGGGAGAGACCCAGTACTTC	CAISPSGRGETQYF